The present T cell receptor beta chain was sequenced within a study of blood T cell repertoires in COVID-19. Study context: T cells, B-cell-depleted T cells, or PBMCs supplied cDNA or gDNA.

J was trimmed by 1 base and V by 4 bases; bases with no gene match: 8. The CDR3 runs 17 residues. The germline CDR1 and CDR2 sequences are LGHDT and YNNKEL (reference sequence). The method was immunoSEQ multiplex PCR; TCRdb's version includes in-frame clones alone and lacks a portion of them. The table records a few hundred thousand clones, 90% of them present only once. The receptor was isolated from a woman between 18 and 29 years old with acute COVID-19. This chain connects TRBV3-1 (or the pseudogene TRBV3-2) to TRBJ2-7; 12 positions agree with TRBD2. The sequenced sample consisted of PBMCs or T cells enriched from blood (not recorded which). DNA for the CDR3: TGTGCCAGCAGCCGTGACCCCGGGACTAGCGGGTCCTACGAGCAGTACTTC. Protein product: CASSRDPGTSGSYEQYF.